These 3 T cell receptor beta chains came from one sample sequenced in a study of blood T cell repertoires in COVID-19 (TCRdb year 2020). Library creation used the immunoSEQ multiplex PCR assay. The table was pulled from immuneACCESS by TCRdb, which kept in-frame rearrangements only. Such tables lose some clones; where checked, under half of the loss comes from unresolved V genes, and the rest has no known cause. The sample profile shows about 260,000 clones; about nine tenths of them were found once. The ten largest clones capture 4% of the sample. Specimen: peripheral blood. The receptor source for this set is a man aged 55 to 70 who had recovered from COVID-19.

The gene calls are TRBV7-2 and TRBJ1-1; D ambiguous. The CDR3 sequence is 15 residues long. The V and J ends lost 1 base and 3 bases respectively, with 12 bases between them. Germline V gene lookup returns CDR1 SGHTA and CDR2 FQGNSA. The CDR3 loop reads CASSLGAGGHTEAFF. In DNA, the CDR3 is TGTGCCAGCAGCTTAGGAGCGGGAGGGCACACTGAAGCTTTCTTT.

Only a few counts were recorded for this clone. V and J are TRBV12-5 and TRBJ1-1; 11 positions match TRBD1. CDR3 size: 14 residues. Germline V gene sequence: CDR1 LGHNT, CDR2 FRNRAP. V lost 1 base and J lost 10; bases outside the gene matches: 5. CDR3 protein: CASGLGGTGGTAFF. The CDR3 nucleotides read TGTGCTAGTGGTTTGGGAGGGACAGGGGGAACAGCTTTCTTT. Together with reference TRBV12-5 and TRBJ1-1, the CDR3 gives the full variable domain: DARVTQTPRHKVTEMGQEVTMRCQPILGHNTVFWYRQTMMQGLELLAYFRNRAPLDDSGMPKDRFSAEMPDATLATLKIQPSEPRDSAVYFCASGLGGTGGTAFFGQGTRLTVV.

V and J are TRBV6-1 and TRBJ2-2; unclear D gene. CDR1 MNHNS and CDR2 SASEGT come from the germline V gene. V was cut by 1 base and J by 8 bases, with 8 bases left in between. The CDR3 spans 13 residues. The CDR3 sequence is CASSEEYFGELFF. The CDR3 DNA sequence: TGTGCCAGCAGTGAAGAGTACTTTGGGGAGCTGTTTTTT.